The next 20 T cell receptor beta chains were all read from a single sample in a study of blood T cell repertoires in COVID-19. Here immunoSEQ multiplex PCR was the method, and the copy in TCRdb shows in-frame clones only, minus some. This table has under 350,000 clones, about 86% appearing once. Sequencing used PBMCs or T cells enriched from blood (not recorded which). These receptors originate from a woman aged 40-49 years with acute COVID-19.

The chain links TRBV6-6 to TRBJ1-1, with 7 nucleotides matching TRBD1. The CDR3 totals 14 residues. The trim removed 4 bases at V and 2 bases at J, leaving 4 bases unmatched. CDR1 and CDR2 (germline): MNHNY, SVGAGI (reference sequence). This chain's CDR3 is CASSLWTGNTEAFF. The CDR3 coding sequence is TGTGCCAGCAGTTTATGGACAGGAAACACTGAAGCTTTCTTT.

This clone was observed a few times. The chain is built from TRBV7-2 and TRBJ1-2; D remains ambiguous. Trimming took 2 bases from V and 6 from J, leaving 19 bases between them. Germline CDR1 reads SGHTA; CDR2 reads FQGNSA. CDR3 size: 16 residues. The CDR3 DNA is TGTGCCAGCAGCTTACACACTTCGGGGAGGGAAAATGGCTACACCTTC. Translation gives CASSLHTSGRENGYTF. Based on the CDR3 plus reference TRBV7-2 and TRBJ1-2, the full variable domain is GAGVSQSPSNKVTEKGKDVELRCDPISGHTALYWYRQSLGQGLEFLIYFQGNSAPDKSGLPSDRFSAERTGGSVSTLTIQRTQQEDSAVYLCASSLHTSGRENGYTFGSGTRLTVV.

This chain links TRBV12-3 or TRBV12-4 with TRBJ2-7; D is possibly TRBD1 (5 bases). V lost 3 bases and J 2 bases, leaving 8 bases between the germline ends. The CDR3 runs 13 residues. In DNA form, the CDR3 reads TGTGCCAGCAGTTTTCAGGGAACCTACGAGCAGTACTTC. Translated: CASSFQGTYEQYF.

The chain joins TRBV6-5 to TRBJ2-3; D call uncertain. V lost 8 bases and J lost 6, with 18 bases in between. Germline CDR1 MNHEY, CDR2 SVGAGI. The CDR3 spans 14 residues. Written as DNA, the CDR3 is TGTGCCAGCCGCCCCCGCGGCGCTTCGGATACGCAGTATTTT. Protein sequence: CASRPRGASDTQYF.

The chain has TRBV18 and TRBJ1-1; D call uncertain. Between the trimmed V and J ends, which lost 4 bases and 4 bases, there was a span of 16 bases. CDR1 is KGHSH, CDR2 LQKENI, per germline. CDR3 size: 15 residues. CDR3 sequence reads: CASSRSGSRGTEAFF. CDR3 nucleotides: TGTGCCAGCTCACGTAGCGGGTCTCGGGGCACTGAAGCTTTCTTT.

The V call is TRBV28, the J call TRBJ2-7, with 11 bases fitting TRBD2. The CDR3 consists of 14 residues. V shed 7 bases, J shed 4 bases, and the junction held 6 bases outside the gene matches. The germline CDR1 and CDR2 sequences are MDHEN and SYDVKM. The CDR3 DNA sequence: TGTGCCAGCACAAGACTAGCGGGAACGTACGAGCAGTACTTC. Translated, it gives CASTRLAGTYEQYF. Complete variable domain (other parts from reference TRBV28 and TRBJ2-7): DVKVTQSSRYLVKRTGEKVFLECVQDMDHENMFWYRQDPGLGLRLIYFSYDVKMKEKGDIPEGYSVSREKKERFSLILESASTNQTSMYLCASTRLAGTYEQYFGPGTRLTVT.

This rearrangement joins TRBV11-2 to TRBJ2-1; maybe TRBD2 (6 bases). Trimming removed 5 bases at V and 6 bases at J, with 8 bases between. The CDR3 runs 12 residues. CDR1 and CDR2 (germline): SGHAT, FQNNGV. The CDR3 DNA sequence: TGTGCCAGCAGCCCAGCGGGCAATGAGCAGTTCTTC. As protein: CASSPAGNEQFF.

The V and J genes are TRBV21-1 and TRBJ1-2; TRBD1 is the table's D call, not checked against the DNA. TRBV21-1 is a documented pseudogene. The CDR3 length is 12 residues. The CDR3 loop is CASSKGQSCYTF. The DNA for the CDR3 is TGTGCCAGCAGCAAAGGTCAGTCGTGCTACACCTTC.

The chain is built from TRBV19 and TRBJ2-5; 11 nucleotides match TRBD2. This CDR3 has 13 amino acids. Trimming cost V 9 bases and J 5 bases; bases outside gene matches: 5. Per the germline V gene, CDR1 is LNHDA and CDR2 is SQIVND (reference sequence). The chain's CDR3 is CASKLAGVETQYF. The CDR3 bases are TGTGCCAGCAAACTAGCGGGAGTCGAGACCCAGTACTTC.

V is TRBV4-1 and J is TRBJ2-3; 13 nucleotides match TRBD2. With 4 bases clipped from V and 3 bases from J, the junction kept 1 base outside the gene matches. This CDR3 spans 15 amino acids. CDR1 is MGHRA and CDR2 is YSYEKL in the germline V gene. CDR3 coding DNA: TGCGCCAGCAGCCGGGGACTAGCGGGGACAGATACGCAGTATTTT. This codes for CASSRGLAGTDTQYF.

The J gene is TRBJ1-5, the V gene TRBV7-2; D unclear. V gave up 4 bases and J gave up 7 bases, with 17 bases separating them. The CDR3 is 15 amino acids. Germline lookup yields CDR1 SGHTA and CDR2 FQGNSA. The CDR3 loop is CASSSDSGLGQPQHF. CDR3 DNA: TGTGCCAGCAGCTCCGATAGTGGACTGGGGCAGCCCCAGCATTTT.

CDR3 coding DNA: TGTGCCAGCAGTGAGACAGGCCTCTCTGGGGCCAACGTCCTGACTTTC. It yields the protein CASSETGLSGANVLTF. The rearrangement joins TRBV2 to TRBJ2-6; D possibly corresponds to TRBD1 (6 bases). Germline CDR1 and CDR2: SNHLY and FYNNEI. The germline V and J ends were trimmed by 3 bases and 0 bases, with 9 bases remaining between them. This CDR3 spans 16 amino acids.

The chain links TRBV27 to TRBJ1-6, with TRBD1 matching over 8 bases. After removal of 6 bases from V and 12 bases from J, the junction contained 4 bases not matched to a gene. The CDR3 sequence is 12 residues long. CDR1 and CDR2 from the germline V gene are MNHEY and SMNVEV (reference sequence). The CDR3 region has the DNA TGTGCCAGCAGATTACAGGGGGGACCCCTCCACTTT. It specifies CASRLQGGPLHF.

The V call is TRBV27, the J call TRBJ1-1, with D perhaps TRBD1 (5 bases). Trimming shortened V by 10 bases and J by 4 bases, and 19 bases separated the two germline ends. CDR1 and CDR2 (germline): MNHEY, SMNVEV (reference sequence). This CDR3 region has 14 residues. The CDR3 protein is CATGSRLGATEAFF. The CDR3 DNA reads as TGTGCCACCGGCTCGCGCTTAGGGGCCACTGAAGCTTTCTTT.

The V call is TRBV4-3, the J call TRBJ2-5, with D possibly matching TRBD2 (5 bases). There are 19 residues in the CDR3. V lost 2 bases to trimming and J lost 5 bases, with 27 bases between them. CDR1 is LGHNA, CDR2 YSLEER, per germline. The CDR3 bases are TGCGCCAGCAGCCAATACAACCGACTACTGCCGGGGATTAAGGAGACCCAGTACTTC. Translated: CASSQYNRLLPGIKETQYF.

The rearrangement joins TRBV28 to TRBJ2-1; TRBD2 agrees at 9 bases. The CDR3 totals 17 residues. Per germline, CDR1 MDHEN and CDR2 SYDVKM. Losses at the gene ends were 5 bases for V and 1 base for J; bases not matched to a gene: 9. The CDR3 nucleotides are TGTGCCAGCAGTCAGACGGGACTAGCTAAATCCTACAATGAGCAGTTCTTC. This sequence encodes CASSQTGLAKSYNEQFF.

The chain carries TRBV3-1 (or the pseudogene TRBV3-2) and TRBJ2-3, with TRBD2 as a possible D gene (7 bases). The CDR3 is 14 residues long. Between the trimmed V and J ends, which lost 6 bases and 4 bases, there was a span of 14 bases. Looked up from germline, CDR1 is LGHDT and CDR2 is YNNKEL (reference sequence). The CDR3 sequence: CASRKGGGADTQYF. CDR3 DNA sequence: TGTGCCAGCAGAAAAGGGGGGGGCGCAGATACGCAGTATTTT.

V usage is TRBV6-5 and J usage is TRBJ2-7; possible D gene TRBD1, 6 bases. The germline gives CDR1 MNHEY, CDR2 SVGAGI. The V end was cut by 6 bases, the J end by 2 bases, with 17 bases between. The CDR3 extends over 15 amino acids. Here the CDR3 DNA reads TGTGCCAGCAGGGGGGCAGGGCTAGCCGCCTACGAGCAGTACTTC. Residues: CASRGAGLAAYEQYF.

The chain carries TRBV16 and TRBJ1-2, with D possibly being TRBD1 (5 bases). Trimming took off 0 bases at V and 6 bases at J, with 11 bases between the two ends. This CDR3 spans 14 amino acids. Germline V gene sequence: CDR1 KGHSY, CDR2 FQNENV. CDR3 protein: CASSQSGGVDGYTF. DNA of the CDR3: TGTGCCAGCAGCCAATCAGGAGGGGTGGATGGCTACACCTTC.

This rearrangement joins TRBV19 to TRBJ1-4, with D possibly matching TRBD1 (6 bases). The germline V gene encodes CDR1 LNHDA and CDR2 SQIVND (reference sequence). The CDR3 has 13 residues. Between the trimmed V and J ends, which lost 4 bases and 8 bases, there was a span of 11 bases. CDR3: CASSTGVVEKLFF. The CDR3 coding sequence is TGTGCCAGTAGTACAGGGGTTGTCGAAAAACTGTTTTTT.